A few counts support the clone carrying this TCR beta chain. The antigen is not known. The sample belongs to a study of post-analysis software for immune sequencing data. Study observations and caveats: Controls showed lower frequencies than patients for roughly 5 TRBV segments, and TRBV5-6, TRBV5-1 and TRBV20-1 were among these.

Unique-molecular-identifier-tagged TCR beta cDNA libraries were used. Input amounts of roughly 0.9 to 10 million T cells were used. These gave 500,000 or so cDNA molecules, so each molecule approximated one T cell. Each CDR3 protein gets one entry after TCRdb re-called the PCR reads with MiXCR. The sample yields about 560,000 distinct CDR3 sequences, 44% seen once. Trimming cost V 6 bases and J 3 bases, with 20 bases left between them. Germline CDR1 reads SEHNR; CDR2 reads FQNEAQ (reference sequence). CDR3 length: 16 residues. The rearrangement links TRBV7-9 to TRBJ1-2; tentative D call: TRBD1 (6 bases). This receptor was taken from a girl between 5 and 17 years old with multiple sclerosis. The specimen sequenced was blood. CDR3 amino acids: CASRDSGRGTYYGYTF. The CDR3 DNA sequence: TGTGCCAGCAGGGACAGCGGCAGGGGTACATACTATGGCTACACCTTC.